These 28 T cell receptor beta chains came from one sample sequenced in a study of human T cells and chemical hapten exposure (dated by TCRdb to about 2021). The library was built by means of RACE. Sequencer: NextSeq 500. TCRdb cleaned the public reads at Q25 with fastp, built clones with MiXCR and kept in-frame beta chains. Under each unique CDR3 protein, matching rows form one entry showing the most common genes and DNA. This sample has under 85,000 distinct CDR3 sequences in its table, and 10% of those were observed once. Of the sample, around 6.8% is held by the ten largest clones. This sample's time point label indicates: patch test 2, 6 weeks after DPC sensitization. Reading the label with the study, this specimen's treatment or condition is: therapeutic diphenylcyclopropenone sensitization with weekly scalp DPC. The specimen comprised whole blood, sampled in connection with sensitization to the hapten diphenylcyclopropenone (DPC). These TCRs come from a woman in her 50s with alopecia areata. Some clones in this sample may be carry-over from other donors' samples.

In its sample, this clonotype was seen a few times. This rearrangement joins TRBV6-1 to TRBJ2-2; 14 nucleotides agree with TRBD2. The CDR3 extends over 18 amino acids. V lost 4 bases, J lost 0 bases, and 4 bases stayed unmatched. From germline, CDR1 is MNHNS and CDR2 SASEGT. DNA of the CDR3: TGTGCCAGCAGTGGGGGACTAGCGGGAGCAGCGAACACCGGGGAGCTGTTTTTT. This codes for CASSGGLAGAANTGELFF.

Many counts were recorded for this clonotype. This chain links TRBV2 with TRBJ2-3, with no clear D. The CDR3 consists of 13 residues. Germline assignment: CDR1 SNHLY and CDR2 FYNNEI. Trimming removed 8 bases from V and 2 bases from J, with 11 bases in between. The CDR3 DNA follows: TGTGCCAGCCTGGTGGAGTACACAGATACGCAGTATTTT. Amino acids: CASLVEYTDTQYF.

The rearrangement links TRBV6-5 to TRBJ2-7; D is perhaps TRBD2 (7 bases). Germline values: CDR1 MNHEY, CDR2 SVGAGI. This CDR3 contains 17 residues. The V gene lost 4 bases and the J gene lost 4 bases, with 23 bases spanning the gap. The CDR3 DNA reads TGTGCCAGCAGTTCCCTACCCGGGGGCGGGAGTGGGTACGAGCAGTACTTC. Protein: CASSSLPGGGSGYEQYF.

This clonotype was seen ten or more times. The chain is built from TRBV14 and TRBJ2-1; no firm D call. This CDR3 contains 13 residues. Germline CDR1 is SGHDN and CDR2 is FVKESK. The ends were cut back, 0 bases at V and 7 bases at J, with 7 bases in the middle. The CDR3 region has the DNA TGTGCCAGCAGCCAAGACAAGTGGAATGAGCAGTTCTTC. Protein product: CASSQDKWNEQFF.

Here the CDR3 DNA reads TGTGCCAGCGGGGGGGGCAGATCCGCCTACGAGCAGTACTTC. Its protein is CASGGGRSAYEQYF. The V gene is TRBV12-3 or TRBV12-4, the J gene TRBJ2-7; tentative D call: TRBD2 (7 bases). This CDR3 has 14 residues. Trimming cost V 8 bases and J 2 bases, with 16 bases left between them.

The table lists this clonotype with many counts. V is TRBV7-2 and J is TRBJ2-7; 13 nucleotides line up with TRBD2. The germline V gene encodes CDR1 SGHTA and CDR2 FQGNSA. This CDR3 comprises 18 residues. The V segment lost 2 bases and the J segment 0 bases; nucleotides outside the gene matches: 7. The CDR3 nucleotides are TGTGCCAGCAGCTTATCGGGACTAGCGGGGCCAAGCTCCTACGAGCAGTACTTC. This codes for CASSLSGLAGPSSYEQYF.

This clonotype has ten or more counts. The rearrangement joins TRBV7-9 to TRBJ1-2, with a tentative D call TRBD1 (5 bases). Trimming shortened V by 5 bases and J by 5 bases, and 15 bases separated the two germline ends. The germline CDR1 and CDR2 sequences are SEHNR and FQNEAQ (reference sequence). The CDR3 is 14 amino acids. This CDR3 is CASSLISGEYGYTF. CDR3 bases: TGTGCCAGCAGCCTTATATCGGGGGAGTATGGCTACACCTTC.

This clonotype was counted ten times or more. The rearrangement uses TRBV29-1 and TRBJ2-3; D gene unclear. The CDR3 contains 12 residues. V gave up 7 bases and J gave up 5 bases, with 13 bases separating them. Germline loops: CDR1 SQVTM, CDR2 ANQGSEA. The CDR3 sequence: CSATEVGDTQYF. The CDR3 DNA follows: TGCAGCGCTACCGAGGTAGGAGATACGCAGTATTTT.

This chain links TRBV29-1 with TRBJ1-1; unclear D gene. Trimming took 4 bases from V and 0 from J, leaving 6 bases between them. Looked up from germline, CDR1 is SQVTM and CDR2 is ANQGSEA. The CDR3 length is 12 residues. The CDR3 DNA reads as TGCAGCGTTGTCCCGTTGAACACTGAAGCTTTCTTT. Translation gives CSVVPLNTEAFF.

The chain has TRBV2 and TRBJ1-5, with TRBD1 matching 7 bases. V was pared by 3 bases and J by 5 bases, with 4 bases of the junction left unmatched. This CDR3 is 14 amino acids long. Germline CDR1 and CDR2: SNHLY and FYNNEI. CDR3 coding DNA: TGTGCCAGCAGTGAGCAGGGGGTCCATCAGCCCCAGCATTTT. Its protein product is CASSEQGVHQPQHF.

This rearrangement joins TRBV7-2 to TRBJ1-4; no reliable D call. V shed 1 base and J shed 5 bases, with 5 bases lying between them. The germline gives CDR1 SGHTA, CDR2 FQGNSA. This CDR3 is built from 13 residues. CDR3 protein: CASSLGPNEKLFF. The CDR3 bases are TGTGCCAGCAGCTTAGGACCGAATGAAAAACTGTTTTTT.

The chain links TRBV7-9 to TRBJ1-2; D unresolved. Trimming removed 0 bases from V and 0 bases from J, with 5 bases in between. The CDR3 extends over 14 amino acids. The germline V gene has CDR1 SEHNR and CDR2 FQNEAQ (reference sequence). The CDR3 region is CASSLAVSNYGYTF. In DNA form, the CDR3 reads TGTGCCAGCAGCTTAGCAGTATCTAACTATGGCTACACCTTC.

This chain connects TRBV20-1 to TRBJ2-1; 7 positions agree with TRBD1. This CDR3 has 13 amino acids. V was clipped by 3 bases and J by 5 bases; unmatched bases: 4. The V gene's germline CDR1 is DFQATT and CDR2 SNEGSKA (reference sequence). The CDR3 DNA reads TGCAGTGCTAGCCCCGACAGGGACAATGAGCAGTTCTTC. Protein product: CSASPDRDNEQFF.

This chain uses TRBV10-3 with TRBJ1-2; D ambiguous. The CDR3 extends over 14 amino acids. Trimming removed 1 base from V and 7 bases from J, with 13 bases in between. CDR1 ENHRY and CDR2 SYGVKD come from the germline V gene. As DNA, the CDR3 is TGTGCCATCAGTGAGTTAGGAGAATACTCTGGCTACACCTTC. It is translated as CAISELGEYSGYTF.

This clonotype was detected a few times. The chain employs TRBV11-2 and TRBJ2-1, with 10 positions matching TRBD2. Germline V gene lookup returns CDR1 SGHAT and CDR2 FQNNGV. This CDR3 has 15 residues. Trimming cost V 1 base and J 6 bases; bases outside gene matches: 3. In nucleotides, the CDR3 is TGTGCCAGCAGCTTAGGGCGACTAGCGGGCAATGAGCAGTTCTTC. The encoded protein is CASSLGRLAGNEQFF.

V gene TRBV7-8 combines with J gene TRBJ1-1; D is perhaps TRBD1 (6 bases). This CDR3 is built from 13 residues. With 1 base removed from V and 11 bases from J, the gap between germline ends came to 14 bases. Germline V gene data show CDR1 as SGHVS and CDR2 as FQNEAQ. The CDR3 DNA is TGTGCCAGCAGCTTAGATGAGGTCAGGGGCGCTTTCTTT. This sequence encodes CASSLDEVRGAFF.

The genes are TRBV19 and TRBJ2-2; 10 bases align to TRBD2. Unmatched junction bases numbered 5, after V lost 7 bases and J lost 6 bases. CDR3 size: 14 residues. CDR1 and CDR2 from the germline V gene are LNHDA and SQIVND (reference sequence). DNA for the CDR3: TGTGCCAGTAATTTACTAGCGGGACCCGGGGAGCTGTTTTTT. Amino acids: CASNLLAGPGELFF.

This clonotype was recorded at least ten times. The chain joins TRBV6-6 to TRBJ1-3, with 7 positions matching TRBD1. The CDR3 length is 15 residues. CDR1 is MNHNY and CDR2 is SVGAGI in the germline V gene (reference sequence). V lost 7 bases and J lost 0; bases outside the gene matches: 6. The CDR3: CASTPRDSSGNTIYF. The CDR3 bases are TGTGCCAGCACCCCCCGGGACAGCTCTGGAAACACCATATATTTT.

About this clonotype itself: A much more abundant neighbour one base away suggests this may be a read error. The chain links TRBV18 to TRBJ2-5, with no clear D. Per the germline V gene, CDR1 is KGHSH and CDR2 is LQKENI. This CDR3 spans 14 amino acids. CDR3: CANSPPLGQETQYF. CDR3 DNA: TGTGCCAACTCACCCCCCCTAGGACAAGAGACCCAGTACTTC.

This clonotype occurred many times. The genes are TRBV12-3 or TRBV12-4 and TRBJ1-5; D is unclear. There are 17 residues in the CDR3. V was trimmed by 5 bases and J by 0 bases, leaving 17 bases between them. The CDR3 coding sequence is TGTGCCAGCAGTCCCGGAGTAGGGAGCTATAGCAATCAGCCCCAGCATTTT. Translation: CASSPGVGSYSNQPQHF.

This clonotype was counted many times. The chain couples TRBV6-5 to TRBJ2-3; 9 nucleotides line up with TRBD2. Germline CDR1 MNHEY, CDR2 SVGAGI. V trimming: 5 bases; J trimming: 5 bases; junction bases outside the gene matches: 14. This CDR3 spans 17 amino acids. The DNA for the CDR3 is TGTGCCAGCAGTCCGTTAGCGGGAGTGAGAGGAGGAGATACGCAGTATTTT. This translates into CASSPLAGVRGGDTQYF.

This clonotype has ten or more counts. This rearrangement joins TRBV11-2 to TRBJ2-7; 7 bases agree with TRBD1. The CDR3 has 14 residues. Germline-derived CDR1 and CDR2 are SGHAT and FQNNGV. The ends lost 5 bases at V and 1 base at J; junction bases unmatched: 5. CDR3: CASSQDRFSYEQYF. CDR3 sequence (DNA): TGTGCCAGCAGCCAGGACAGGTTTTCCTACGAGCAGTACTTC.

This clonotype came up many times. J is TRBJ2-1 and V is TRBV14; no clear D gene. V was cut by 0 bases and J by 10 bases, with 13 bases left in between. Germline V CDR1 and CDR2: SGHDN, FVKESK. This CDR3 is built from 14 residues. Here the CDR3 reads CASSQEAGSSEQFF. As DNA, the CDR3 is TGTGCCAGCAGCCAAGAGGCCGGTTCCTCGGAGCAGTTCTTC. Full variable domain (remainder filled in from reference TRBV14 and TRBJ2-1): EAGVTQFPSHSVIEKGQTVTLRCDPISGHDNLYWYRRVMGKEIKFLLHFVKESKQDESGMPNNRFLAERTGGTYSTLKVQPAELEDSGVYFCASSQEAGSSEQFFGPGTRLTVL.

CDR3 amino acids: CASSFSGDSPLHF. The CDR3 coding sequence is TGTGCCAGCAGCTTCTCGGGTGATTCACCCCTCCACTTT. The gene calls are TRBV7-8 and TRBJ1-6; D is ambiguous. Trimming pared 3 bases from V and 8 bases from J, leaving 8 bases between. Germline loops: CDR1 SGHVS, CDR2 FQNEAQ. The CDR3 contains 13 residues. The variable domain in full, with the rest retrieved from reference TRBV7-8 and TRBJ1-6, is GAGVSQSPRYKVAKRGQDVALRCDPISGHVSLFWYQQALGQGPEFLTYFQNEAQLDKSGLPSDRFFAERPEGSVSTLKIQRTQQEDSAVYLCASSFSGDSPLHFGNGTRLTVT.

This clonotype was seen more than once but under ten times. The chain carries TRBV6-4 and TRBJ2-3, with a weak D call TRBD2 (6 bases). The CDR3 extends over 13 amino acids. Germline assignment: CDR1 MRHNA and CDR2 SNTAGT. V was clipped by 5 bases and J by 4 bases, with 10 bases between them. CDR3 in amino acids: CASSPGDSDTQYF. The CDR3 bases are TGTGCCAGCAGTCCGGGAGACTCAGATACGCAGTATTTT.

The rearrangement joins TRBV7-9 to TRBJ2-1, with D hard to call. This CDR3 has 13 residues. Trimming took 0 bases from V and 6 from J, leaving 6 bases between them. Germline V CDR1 and CDR2: SEHNR, FQNEAQ (reference sequence). The CDR3 sequence: CASSLASSNEQFF. The CDR3 DNA sequence: TGTGCCAGCAGCTTAGCGAGTAGCAATGAGCAGTTCTTC. Together with reference TRBV7-9 and TRBJ2-1, the CDR3 gives the full variable domain: DTGVSQNPRHKITKRGQNVTFRCDPISEHNRLYWYRQTLGQGPEFLTYFQNEAQLEKSRLLSDRFSAERPKGSFSTLEIQRTEQGDSAMYLCASSLASSNEQFFGPGTRLTVL.

This clonotype is labeled medium-sized. V is TRBV29-1 and J is TRBJ1-1; D call uncertain. Germline values: CDR1 SQVTM, CDR2 ANQGSEA. This CDR3 region has 13 residues. The ends were cut back, 6 bases at V and 6 bases at J, with 17 bases in the middle. The DNA of the CDR3 is TGCAGCGTCCTCCCTTGGGGAGCAGCTGAAGCTTTCTTT. It yields the protein CSVLPWGAAEAFF.

This clonotype appeared a few times. Here the CDR3 reads CASSEYDSSLPQHF. DNA for the CDR3: TGTGCCAGCAGTGAATATGACTCGAGCCTGCCCCAGCATTTT. The V call is TRBV6-1, the J call TRBJ1-5, with D unresolved. Trimming cost V 2 bases and J 9 bases, with 14 bases left between them. The CDR3 contains 14 residues. Germline V gene lookup returns CDR1 MNHNS and CDR2 SASEGT.